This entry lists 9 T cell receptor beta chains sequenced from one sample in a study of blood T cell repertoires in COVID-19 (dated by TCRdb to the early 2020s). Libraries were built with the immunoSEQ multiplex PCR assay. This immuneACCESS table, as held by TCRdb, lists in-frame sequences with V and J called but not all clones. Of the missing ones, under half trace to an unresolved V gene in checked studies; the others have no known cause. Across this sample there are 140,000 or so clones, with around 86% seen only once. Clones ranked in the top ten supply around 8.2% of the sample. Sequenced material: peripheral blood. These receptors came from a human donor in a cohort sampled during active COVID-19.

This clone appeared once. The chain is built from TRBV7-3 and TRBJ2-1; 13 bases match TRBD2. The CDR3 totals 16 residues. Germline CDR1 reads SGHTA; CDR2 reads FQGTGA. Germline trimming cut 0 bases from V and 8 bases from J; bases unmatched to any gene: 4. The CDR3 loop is CASSLTPGLAGYEQFF. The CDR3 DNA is TGTGCCAGCAGCTTAACCCCGGGACTAGCGGGGTATGAGCAGTTCTTC.

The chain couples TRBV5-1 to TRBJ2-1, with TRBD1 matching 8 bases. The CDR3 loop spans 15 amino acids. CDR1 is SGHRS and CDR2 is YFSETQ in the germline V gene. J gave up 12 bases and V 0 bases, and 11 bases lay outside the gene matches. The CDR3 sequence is CASSLVPTGEKRQFF. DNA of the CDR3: TGCGCCAGCAGCTTGGTTCCGACAGGGGAAAAACGGCAGTTCTTC.

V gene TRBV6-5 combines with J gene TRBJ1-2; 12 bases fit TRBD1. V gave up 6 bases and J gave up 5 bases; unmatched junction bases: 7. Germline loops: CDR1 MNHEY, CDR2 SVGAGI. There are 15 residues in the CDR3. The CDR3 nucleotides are TGTGCCAGCAGGACTCCGGGACAGGGGGCGTATGGCTACACCTTC. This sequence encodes CASRTPGQGAYGYTF.

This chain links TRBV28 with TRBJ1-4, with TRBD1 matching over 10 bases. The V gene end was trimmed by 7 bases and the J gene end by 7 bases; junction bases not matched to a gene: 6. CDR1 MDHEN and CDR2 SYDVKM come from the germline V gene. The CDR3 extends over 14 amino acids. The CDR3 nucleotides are TGTGCCAGCACCCCGACAGGGGGCGTTGAAAAACTGTTTTTT. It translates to CASTPTGGVEKLFF.

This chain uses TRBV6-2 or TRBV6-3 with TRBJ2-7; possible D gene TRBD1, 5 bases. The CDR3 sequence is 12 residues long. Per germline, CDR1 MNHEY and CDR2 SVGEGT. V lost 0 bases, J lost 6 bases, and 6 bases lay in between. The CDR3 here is CASSYSTGEQYF. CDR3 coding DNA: TGTGCCAGCAGTTACTCCACAGGCGAGCAGTACTTC.

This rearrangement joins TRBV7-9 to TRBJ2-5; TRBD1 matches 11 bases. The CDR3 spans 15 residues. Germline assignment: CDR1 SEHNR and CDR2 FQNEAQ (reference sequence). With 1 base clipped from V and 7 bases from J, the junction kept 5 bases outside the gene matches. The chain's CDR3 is CASSLGGQGVLTQYF. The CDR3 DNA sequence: TGTGCCAGCAGCTTAGGGGGACAGGGGGTATTGACCCAGTACTTC.

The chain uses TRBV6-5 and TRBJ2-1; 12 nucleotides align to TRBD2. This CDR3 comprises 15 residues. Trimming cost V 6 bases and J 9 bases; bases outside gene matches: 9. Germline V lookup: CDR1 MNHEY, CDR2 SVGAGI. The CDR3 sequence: CASRPRLAGDGEQFF. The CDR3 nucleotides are TGTGCCAGCAGACCTCGACTAGCGGGAGACGGTGAGCAGTTCTTC.

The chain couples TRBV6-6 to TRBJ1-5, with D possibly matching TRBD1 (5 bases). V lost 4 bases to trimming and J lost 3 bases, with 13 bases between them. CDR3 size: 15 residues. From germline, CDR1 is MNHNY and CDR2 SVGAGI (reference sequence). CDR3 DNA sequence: TGTGCCAGCAGTTTGATTTCAGGGATCAATCAGCCCCAGCATTTT. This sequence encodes CASSLISGINQPQHF.

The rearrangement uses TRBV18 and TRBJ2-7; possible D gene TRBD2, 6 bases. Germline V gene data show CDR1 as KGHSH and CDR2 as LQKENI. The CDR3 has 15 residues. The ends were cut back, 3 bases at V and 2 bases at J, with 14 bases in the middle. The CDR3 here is CASSPSGTLPYEQYF. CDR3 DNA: TGTGCCAGCTCACCTTCTGGGACTCTACCCTACGAGCAGTACTTC.